This is a list of T cell receptor beta chains from one sample in a study of T-cell reconstitution after alpha-beta-depleted transplantation in children. TCRdb used MiXCR to reprocess the PCR reads, holding one entry per CDR3 protein. Of approximately 640,000 distinct CDR3 sequences listed, 16% are singletons. The sample consisted of PBMCs from the stem cell graft donor, taken from the stem cell graft. All receptors derive from a human donor who donated a stem cell graft to a child with acute myeloid leukemia. Both conserved end residues are part of each CDR3. The D gene is left open where the match is weak. Not all rows give a size; the values are once, few, many and, for expanded clones, a class.

clone size: NA; D gene: NA; V gene: TRBV10-3; J gene: TRBJ2-5; CDR3 DNA: TGTGCCATCAGTGAATCGTGGGGGTATGGGGGACGAGAGACCCAGTACTTC; CDR3 protein: CAISESWGYGGRETQYF
clone size: NA; D gene: TRBD1; V gene: TRBV24-1; J gene: TRBJ1-5; CDR3 DNA: TGTGCCACCAGTGACATCGGGACAGACGGGGGCCAGCCCCAGCATTTT; CDR3 protein: CATSDIGTDGGQPQHF
clone size: few; D gene: NA; V gene: TRBV5-1; J gene: TRBJ2-7; CDR3 DNA: TGCGCCAGCAGCCCCGGGAGCAGGAGTACCTACGAGCAGTACTTC; CDR3 protein: CASSPGSRSTYEQYF
clone size: few; D gene: TRBD2; V gene: TRBV6-2/TRBV6-3; J gene: TRBJ2-1; CDR3 DNA: TGTGCCAGCAGTTGGGAGCGGGGGCCGTCGGAGCAGTTCTTC; CDR3 protein: CASSWERGPSEQFF
clone size: NA; D gene: NA; V gene: TRBV28; J gene: TRBJ2-3; CDR3 DNA: NA; CDR3 protein: CASSSSTENTDTQYF
clone size: many; D gene: NA; V gene: TRBV15; J gene: TRBJ1-1; CDR3 DNA: TGTGCCACCAGCAGCCGGAGAGAAGCTTTCTTT; CDR3 protein: CATSSRREAFF
clone size: few; D gene: NA; V gene: TRBV7-8; J gene: TRBJ2-1; CDR3 DNA: TGTGCCAGCAGCTTAAATCAGGGTGGTGAGCAGTTCTTC; CDR3 protein: CASSLNQGGEQFF
clone size: many; D gene: NA; V gene: TRBV6-5; J gene: TRBJ1-4; CDR3 DNA: TGTGTTGTGGCGAATAATGAAAAACTGTTTTTT; CDR3 protein: CVVANNEKLFF
clone size: few; D gene: TRBD2; V gene: TRBV5-5; J gene: TRBJ2-1; CDR3 DNA: TGTGCCAGCAGCCCGCTGGGAGCGGGGGAATACAATGAGCAGTTCTTC; CDR3 protein: CASSPLGAGEYNEQFF
clone size: NA; D gene: TRBD2; V gene: TRBV5-1; J gene: TRBJ2-1; CDR3 DNA: TGCGCCAGCAGGCCTTCCGGGACTAGCGGGGTTAATGAGCAGTTCTTC; CDR3 protein: CASRPSGTSGVNEQFF
clone size: NA; D gene: TRBD1; V gene: TRBV12-3/TRBV12-4; J gene: TRBJ2-3; CDR3 DNA: TGTGCCAGCATCAGGGACAGACTAACAGATACGCAGTATTTT; CDR3 protein: CASIRDRLTDTQYF
clone size: NA; D gene: NA; V gene: TRBV5-1; J gene: TRBJ1-1; CDR3 DNA: TGCGCCAGCAGCTCGGGACCCCCGAACACTGAAGCTTTCTTT; CDR3 protein: CASSSGPPNTEAFF
clone size: many; D gene: NA; V gene: TRBV20-1; J gene: TRBJ2-7; CDR3 DNA: TGCAGTGCTAGAGACCCGGGAGTCTACGAGCAGTACTTC; CDR3 protein: CSARDPGVYEQYF
clone size: many; D gene: NA; V gene: TRBV28; J gene: TRBJ2-1; CDR3 DNA: TGTGCCACCAACAGGTTCAGCTCCTACAATGAGCAGTTCTTC; CDR3 protein: CATNRFSSYNEQFF
clone size: many; D gene: NA; V gene: TRBV20-1; J gene: TRBJ2-7; CDR3 DNA: TGCAGTGCTAGGGACGCCGGGACCTCCGCACGCTACGAGCAGTACTTC; CDR3 protein: CSARDAGTSARYEQYF
clone size: NA; D gene: NA; V gene: TRBV21-1; J gene: TRBJ1-3; CDR3 DNA: TGTGCCAGCAGCAAAAGGGACAGAAGAAACACCATATATTTT; CDR3 protein: CASSKRDRRNTIYF
clone size: NA; D gene: TRBD1; V gene: TRBV5-6; J gene: TRBJ2-4; CDR3 DNA: TGTGCCAGCAGCCTCCTGGACAGGGGACTAGCCAAAAACATTCAGTACTTC; CDR3 protein: CASSLLDRGLAKNIQYF
clone size: few; D gene: NA; V gene: TRBV12-3/TRBV12-4; J gene: TRBJ1-2; CDR3 DNA: TGTGCCAGCAGTCCCAAGGGCTATGGCTACACCTTC; CDR3 protein: CASSPKGYGYTF
clone size: few; D gene: NA; V gene: TRBV7-2; J gene: TRBJ2-2; CDR3 DNA: TGTGCCAGCAGCTTAGTTCCTAGCGCGGGGGAGCTGTTTTTT; CDR3 protein: CASSLVPSAGELFF
clone size: many; D gene: TRBD1; V gene: TRBV7-2; J gene: TRBJ2-5; CDR3 DNA: TGTGCCAGCAGCTTAGCGGGGACAGTGGAAGAGACCCAGTACTTC; CDR3 protein: CASSLAGTVEETQYF
clone size: few; D gene: NA; V gene: TRBV9; J gene: TRBJ2-3; CDR3 DNA: TGTGCCAGCAGCGTAGTTATTACAGATACGCAGTATTTT; CDR3 protein: CASSVVITDTQYF
clone size: NA; D gene: NA; V gene: TRBV7-2; J gene: TRBJ1-1; CDR3 DNA: TGTGCCAGCAGCCCCTCCTTCGCGCCGGGACGCACTGAAGCTTTCTTT; CDR3 protein: CASSPSFAPGRTEAFF
clone size: NA; D gene: TRBD1; V gene: TRBV7-9; J gene: TRBJ2-7; CDR3 DNA: TGTGCCAGCAGCCGAAAACTTACAGGGGGCCTGGACTACGAGCAGTACTTC; CDR3 protein: CASSRKLTGGLDYEQYF
clone size: NA; D gene: NA; V gene: TRBV11-3; J gene: TRBJ1-3; CDR3 DNA: TGTGCCAGCAGCCGGGATGGTGGAAACACCATATATTTT; CDR3 protein: CASSRDGGNTIYF
clone size: many; D gene: NA; V gene: TRBV14; J gene: TRBJ2-3; CDR3 DNA: TGTGCCAGCAGCGACAGAGAATCCCTCACAGATACGCAGTATTTT; CDR3 protein: CASSDRESLTDTQYF
clone size: many; D gene: NA; V gene: TRBV20-1; J gene: TRBJ2-1; CDR3 DNA: TGCAGTGCTAGAGCGGACAGCTACAATGAGCAGTTCTTC; CDR3 protein: CSARADSYNEQFF
clone size: many; D gene: NA; V gene: TRBV12-3/TRBV12-4; J gene: TRBJ1-1; CDR3 DNA: TGTGCCAGCACTTGGGCGAACACTGAAGCTTTCTTT; CDR3 protein: CASTWANTEAFF
clone size: NA; D gene: TRBD2; V gene: TRBV5-1; J gene: TRBJ2-2; CDR3 DNA: TGCGCCAGCAGTCCCGGGGGGGCACCTGGGACCGGGGAGCTGTTTTTT; CDR3 protein: CASSPGGAPGTGELFF
clone size: many; D gene: NA; V gene: TRBV15; J gene: TRBJ1-4; CDR3 DNA: TGTGCCACCAGCGCCCAACTGGGGCCTGTTAATGAAAAACTGTTTTTT; CDR3 protein: CATSAQLGPVNEKLFF
clone size: NA; D gene: NA; V gene: TRBV7-2; J gene: TRBJ1-5; CDR3 DNA: TGTGCCAGCAGCCCATGGGGCAGCCAGAATCAGCCCCAGCATTTT; CDR3 protein: CASSPWGSQNQPQHF
clone size: many; D gene: NA; V gene: TRBV20-1; J gene: TRBJ2-4; CDR3 DNA: TGCAGTGCTAGAATGGGAAACATTCAGTACTTC; CDR3 protein: CSARMGNIQYF
clone size: NA; D gene: TRBD2; V gene: TRBV5-1; J gene: TRBJ2-3; CDR3 DNA: TGCGCCAGCAGCTTGGCCCTACCGGGACTAGCGGGGAAGGATACGCAGTATTTT; CDR3 protein: CASSLALPGLAGKDTQYF
clone size: NA; D gene: TRBD2; V gene: TRBV5-1; J gene: TRBJ2-4; CDR3 DNA: TGCGCCAGCAGCTACGCCGGGGGAGGGAAAAACATTCAGTACTTC; CDR3 protein: CASSYAGGGKNIQYF
clone size: many; D gene: NA; V gene: TRBV29-1; J gene: TRBJ2-5; CDR3 DNA: TGCAGCGCCGACCAAGGGGCAGGAGAGACCCAGTACTTC; CDR3 protein: CSADQGAGETQYF
clone size: many; D gene: NA; V gene: TRBV12-3/TRBV12-4; J gene: TRBJ2-3; CDR3 DNA: TGTGCCAGTGGACTTTACACAGATACGCAGTATTTT; CDR3 protein: CASGLYTDTQYF
clone size: NA; D gene: TRBD1; V gene: TRBV29-1; J gene: TRBJ1-2; CDR3 DNA: TGCAGCGTTAGGCCAGGGGGCGACGGCTATGGCTACACCTTC; CDR3 protein: CSVRPGGDGYGYTF
clone size: many; D gene: NA; V gene: TRBV4-3; J gene: TRBJ2-7; CDR3 DNA: TGCGCCAGCAGCCAAGACGAAAGCAGGTACTACGAGCAGTACTTC; CDR3 protein: CASSQDESRYYEQYF
clone size: NA; D gene: NA; V gene: TRBV27; J gene: TRBJ2-6; CDR3 DNA: TGTGCCAGCAGTTTCTCAGCTAGCTCTGGGGCCAACGTCCTGACTTTC; CDR3 protein: CASSFSASSGANVLTF
clone size: NA; D gene: TRBD2; V gene: TRBV7-9; J gene: TRBJ2-3; CDR3 DNA: TGTGCCAGCAGCTTCTCTAGCGGGACACCCACAGATACGCAGTATTTT; CDR3 protein: CASSFSSGTPTDTQYF
clone size: many; D gene: NA; V gene: TRBV7-2; J gene: TRBJ1-5; CDR3 DNA: TGTGCCAGCAGCTTAGAAGGGAATAATCAGCCCCAGCATTTT; CDR3 protein: CASSLEGNNQPQHF
clone size: NA; D gene: NA; V gene: TRBV7-2; J gene: TRBJ2-1; CDR3 DNA: TGTGCCAGCAGCATCCACAGTGAGCAGTTCTTC; CDR3 protein: CASSIHSEQFF
clone size: NA; D gene: NA; V gene: TRBV12-3/TRBV12-4; J gene: TRBJ2-5; CDR3 DNA: TGTGCCGCAGGGGGGATCGGGGAGACCCAGTACTTC; CDR3 protein: CAAGGIGETQYF
clone size: NA; D gene: NA; V gene: TRBV7-2; J gene: TRBJ1-5; CDR3 DNA: TGTGCCAGCAGCTTAAGGGGGTGGGGTGACAATCAGCCCCAGCATTTT; CDR3 protein: CASSLRGWGDNQPQHF
clone size: NA; D gene: TRBD2; V gene: TRBV5-1; J gene: TRBJ2-1; CDR3 DNA: TGCGCCAGCAGCTTAGATAGCGGGGGGGCCGGCTACAATGAGCAGTTCTTC; CDR3 protein: CASSLDSGGAGYNEQFF
clone size: few; D gene: TRBD1; V gene: TRBV10-2; J gene: TRBJ1-2; CDR3 DNA: TGCGCCACCCAGACAGGGACCAACTATGGCTACACCTTC; CDR3 protein: CATQTGTNYGYTF
clone size: NA; D gene: NA; V gene: TRBV7-8; J gene: TRBJ2-1; CDR3 DNA: TGTGCCAGCAGCTTACCAGGACAGCTCCTGTCCTACAATGAGCAGTTCTTC; CDR3 protein: CASSLPGQLLSYNEQFF
clone size: NA; D gene: NA; V gene: TRBV4-3; J gene: TRBJ2-7; CDR3 DNA: TGCGCCAGCAGCCAAGAAGCCCGGGCGCATCATTACGAGCAGTACTTC; CDR3 protein: CASSQEARAHHYEQYF
clone size: NA; D gene: TRBD1; V gene: TRBV7-2; J gene: TRBJ2-7; CDR3 DNA: TGTGCCAGCAGCTCTGCAGGGGGCTACGAGCAGTACTTC; CDR3 protein: CASSSAGGYEQYF
clone size: few; D gene: TRBD1; V gene: TRBV24-1; J gene: TRBJ2-5; CDR3 DNA: TGTGCCACCAGTGATTTCACCGGGACAGGGCTCCAAGAGACCCAGTACTTC; CDR3 protein: CATSDFTGTGLQETQYF
clone size: few; D gene: TRBD1; V gene: TRBV4-3; J gene: TRBJ1-1; CDR3 DNA: TGCGCCAGCAGCCAAGACGGACAGGCGAACACTGAAGCTTTCTTT; CDR3 protein: CASSQDGQANTEAFF
clone size: many; D gene: TRBD2; V gene: TRBV7-9; J gene: TRBJ2-5; CDR3 DNA: TGTGCCAGCAGTTCAGGACTAGCGCGTAAAGAGACCCAGTACTTC; CDR3 protein: CASSSGLARKETQYF
clone size: many; D gene: NA; V gene: TRBV12-3/TRBV12-4; J gene: TRBJ1-1; CDR3 DNA: TGTGCCAGCAGTCCCGACGCACCCACTGAAGCTTTCTTT; CDR3 protein: CASSPDAPTEAFF
clone size: NA; D gene: NA; V gene: TRBV13; J gene: TRBJ1-2; CDR3 DNA: TGTGCCAGCAGCCCGCTCGGCGTTTATGGCTACACCTTC; CDR3 protein: CASSPLGVYGYTF
clone size: few; D gene: TRBD1; V gene: TRBV28; J gene: TRBJ2-7; CDR3 DNA: TGTGCCAGCAGCCGGCCCGGGACAGGGGGCTACGAGCAGTACTTC; CDR3 protein: CASSRPGTGGYEQYF
clone size: many; D gene: TRBD1; V gene: TRBV29-1; J gene: TRBJ1-2; CDR3 DNA: TGCAGCGTACCGGGACAGTACGCAGGCTACACCTTC; CDR3 protein: CSVPGQYAGYTF
clone size: many; D gene: TRBD1; V gene: TRBV5-1; J gene: TRBJ2-1; CDR3 DNA: TGCGCCAGCAGTCCCCGGATGTCCGCGACAGGGTCATACAATGAGCAGTTCTTC; CDR3 protein: CASSPRMSATGSYNEQFF